This record looks at one T cell receptor beta chain sequence and its context. Antigen specificity is unknown. These data are taken from a study of metastatic and nonmetastatic thyroid tumors. Across the whole study: Repertoires of blood and of tissue (tumor or nodule) from malignant and benign thyroid patients were compared.

As processed by the authors: Between-group CDR3 differences, defined by clinicopathological status, yielded a distant-metastasis classifier for papillary thyroid cancer. TCRdb called clones again from the PCR reads with MiXCR. TCRdb's processing, not the authors', yielded these V and J calls. The data show approximately 18,000 clones, roughly 26% seen once. Thyroid surgery was performed in patients who had received no treatment beforehand. Study-wide results and caveats: It was reportedly found that TCR beta diversity was significantly higher in malignant thyroid tumors than in benign nodules, a difference seen in both blood and tumor samples.

The sample was tumor tissue. The TCR sequence derives from a female donor with papillary thyroid cancer or a benign thyroid nodule (not recorded which). Some clones in this sample may be carry-over from other donors' samples.

The CDR3, as DNA: TGTGCCAGTAGTATTTTCGCCCTTGGAGGGACTGAAGCTTTCTTT. It codes for CASSIFALGGTEAFF. The chain combines TRBV19 with TRBJ1-1; D uncertain. V lost 3 bases to trimming and J lost 5 bases, with 16 bases between them. The germline CDR1 and CDR2 sequences are LNHDA and SQIVND (reference sequence). This CDR3 comprises 15 residues.